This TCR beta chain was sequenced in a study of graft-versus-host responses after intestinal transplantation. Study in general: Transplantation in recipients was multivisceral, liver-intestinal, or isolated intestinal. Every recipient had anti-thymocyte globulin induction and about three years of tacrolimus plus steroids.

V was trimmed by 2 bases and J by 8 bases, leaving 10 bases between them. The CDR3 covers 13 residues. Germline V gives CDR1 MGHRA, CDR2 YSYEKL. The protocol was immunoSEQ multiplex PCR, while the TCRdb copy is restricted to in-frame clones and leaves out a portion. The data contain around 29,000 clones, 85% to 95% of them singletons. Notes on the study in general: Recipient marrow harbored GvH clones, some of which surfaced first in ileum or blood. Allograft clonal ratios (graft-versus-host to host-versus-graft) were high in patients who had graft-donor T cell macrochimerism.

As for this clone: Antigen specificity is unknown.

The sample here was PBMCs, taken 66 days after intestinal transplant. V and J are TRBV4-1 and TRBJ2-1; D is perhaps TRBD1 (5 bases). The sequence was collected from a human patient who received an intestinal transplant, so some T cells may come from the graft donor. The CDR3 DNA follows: TGCGCCAGCAGCCAATTACAGGCCGATGAGCAGTTCTTC. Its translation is CASSQLQADEQFF.